This T cell receptor beta chain was obtained from a study of technical replicates of blood from a handful of donors. The data were produced by immunoSEQ multiplex PCR, yet TCRdb's version contains in-frame clones alone and is incomplete. The data show approximately 79,000 clones, with 90% to 95% seen just once and around 0.38% held by the top ten. Worth noting for this clone: A read error may account for a junction end that differs from germline.

Germline CDR1 and CDR2: SSHAT and FNYEAQ (reference sequence). The CDR3 totals 17 residues. Source material: T cells isolated from PBMCs. The rearrangement uses TRBV7-7 and TRBJ2-2; the match to TRBD2 covers 9 bases. This clonotype was obtained from a human donor in good health. CDR3 loop: CASSLARLAGDTGELFF. CDR3 sequence (DNA): TGTGCTAGCAGCTTAGCGCGATTAGCGGGAGACACCGGGGAGCTGTTTTTT.